This entry features one T cell receptor beta chain sequence. Assay: immunoSEQ multiplex PCR; the TCRdb copy retains only in-frame clones and omits some. The table includes hundreds of thousands of clones, approximately 84% detected once. Germline assignment: CDR1 SGHRS and CDR2 YFSETQ. This CDR3 is 24 amino acids long. The V and J ends lost 3 bases and 7 bases, in that order; junction bases with no gene match: 34. Recovered Cohort 3 donors showed two negative PCRs, clearance, or symptom resolution. This record comes from a study of blood T cell repertoires in COVID-19. The TCR sequence derives from a man in his forties who had recovered from COVID-19. The sample taken for sequencing was PBMCs or T cells enriched from blood (not recorded which). J is TRBJ1-4 and V is TRBV5-1, with TRBD1 identical over 9 bases. The CDR3 DNA reads as TGCGCCAGCAGCTACTACGGGACAGGGTTTCCCAGCCCATTCAAGGAACTTGGGGGTGAAAAACTGTTTTTT. Encoded protein: CASSYYGTGFPSPFKELGGEKLFF.